This is a list of T cell receptor beta chains from one sample in a study of cytomegalovirus exposure and HLA in healthy donors. The repertoire was sequenced with immunoSEQ multiplex PCR; TCRdb's copy has only in-frame clones and lacks some. This table holds about 65,000 clones, almost 80% found once. Source material: PBMCs. These receptors originate from a girl aged 10 to 17 in good health and CMV-seropositive. The CDR3 runs from the conserved cysteine through the conserved F or W. A D gene is named only where the DNA matches it firmly. Expanded clones are given a class, and other clones once, few, many or no size at all.

V: TRBV2
size: -
J: TRBJ1-3
D: -
DNA: TGTGCCAGCAGTGTTGGGGGGACTGCATCATACTCTGGAAACACCATATATTTT
CDR3: CASSVGGTASYSGNTIYF

V: TRBV5-4
size: -
J: TRBJ2-3
D: TRBD2
DNA: TGTGCCAGCAGCTTCCCCCTTGGGGGGGGTGGGGATACGCAGTATTTT
CDR3: CASSFPLGGGGDTQYF

V: TRBV28
size: -
J: TRBJ2-7
D: -
DNA: TGTGCCAGCAGTCCCCCTCGACAGGTGTACGAGCAGTACTTC
CDR3: CASSPPRQVYEQYF

V: TRBV28
size: -
J: TRBJ2-2
D: TRBD1
DNA: TGTGCCACCTGGGACAGGGGGCGCACCGGGGAGCTGTTTTTT
CDR3: CATWDRGRTGELFF

V: TRBV30
size: -
J: TRBJ2-3
D: TRBD2
DNA: TGTGCCTGGAGTAACGGACTAGCGGGGACGCAGTATTTT
CDR3: CAWSNGLAGTQYF

V: TRBV6-5
size: -
J: TRBJ2-3
D: -
DNA: TGTGCCAGTAGTCCAGGCACAGATACGCAGTATTTT
CDR3: CASSPGTDTQYF

V: TRBV27
size: -
J: TRBJ2-3
D: -
DNA: TGTGCCAGCAGTTGGCAGGGTTGGACAGATACGCAGTATTTT
CDR3: CASSWQGWTDTQYF

V: TRBV5-8
size: -
J: TRBJ1-1
D: -
DNA: TGTGCCAGCAGCCCCGGGCAGGGGAACACTGAAGCTTTCTTT
CDR3: CASSPGQGNTEAFF

V: TRBV7-2
size: -
J: TRBJ2-7
D: -
DNA: TGTGCCAGCAGCTTATTGACTAGCGAGCAGTACTTC
CDR3: CASSLLTSEQYF

V: TRBV6-1
size: -
J: TRBJ2-7
D: TRBD2
DNA: TGTGCCAGCAGTAGCCCGCGGGACTATCCTCTATTC
CDR3: CASSSPRDYPLF

V: TRBV13
size: -
J: TRBJ2-5
D: -
DNA: TGTGCCAGCAGCTTAGCCCTCAGATTGGCGGCCCAGTACTTC
CDR3: CASSLALRLAAQYF

V: TRBV28
size: -
J: TRBJ2-1
D: -
DNA: TGTGCCAGCAGCGATATCAGTTCCGCCTACAATGAGCAGTTCTTC
CDR3: CASSDISSAYNEQFF

V: TRBV2
size: few
J: TRBJ2-5
D: -
DNA: TGTGCCAGCAGGACTACTAACGAGGGCACGGCCCAGTACTTC
CDR3: CASRTTNEGTAQYF

V: TRBV6-4
size: -
J: TRBJ1-1
D: -
DNA: TGTGCCAGCAGTGACTCGAGTCTGAGGACTGAAGCTTTCTTT
CDR3: CASSDSSLRTEAFF

V: TRBV7-8
size: -
J: TRBJ1-3
D: -
DNA: TGTGCCAGCAGCTCGACAGTTGGAAACACCATATATTTT
CDR3: CASSSTVGNTIYF

V: TRBV6-6
size: -
J: TRBJ2-2
D: TRBD1
DNA: TGTGCCAGCAGTTACGGGACAGGGGGGTTTGGGGAGCTGTTTTTT
CDR3: CASSYGTGGFGELFF

V: TRBV5-5
size: -
J: TRBJ1-5
D: TRBD1
DNA: TGTGCCAGCAGCCCGAGAGGAGCCCCTCAGGGGGCAGGTCAGCCCCAGCATTTT
CDR3: CASSPRGAPQGAGQPQHF

V: TRBV2
size: -
J: TRBJ2-7
D: -
DNA: TGTGCCAGCAGTGAGAGAGGCAGTGAGGTATACGAGCAGTACTTC
CDR3: CASSERGSEVYEQYF

V: TRBV5-4
size: -
J: TRBJ1-2
D: -
DNA: TGTGCCAGCAGCCCCAGGACGGGGAATGGCTACACCTTC
CDR3: CASSPRTGNGYTF

V: TRBV2
size: few
J: TRBJ2-1
D: -
DNA: TGTGCCAGCAGTGCACAGGGCCATGAGCAGTTCTTC
CDR3: CASSAQGHEQFF

V: TRBV11-2
size: few
J: TRBJ2-1
D: -
DNA: TGTGCCAGCAGCTCAGTTTCTGGCGGAGGCTACGATGAGCAGTTCTTC
CDR3: CASSSVSGGGYDEQFF

V: TRBV7-9
size: -
J: TRBJ1-2
D: -
DNA: TGTGCCAGCAGCCCTGTCAGGAACTATGGCTACACCTTC
CDR3: CASSPVRNYGYTF

V: TRBV6-1
size: -
J: TRBJ1-5
D: TRBD1
DNA: TGTGCCAGCAGTCAAGGGACAGGTATAAGGAATCAGCCCCAGCATTTT
CDR3: CASSQGTGIRNQPQHF

V: TRBV6-5
size: -
J: TRBJ2-3
D: -
DNA: TGTGCCAGCAGTTACTCCGAGGGCACAGATACGCAGTATTTT
CDR3: CASSYSEGTDTQYF

V: TRBV6-4
size: -
J: TRBJ1-1
D: -
DNA: TGTGCCAGCAGTGACAGGAGCAACACTGAAGCTTTCTTT
CDR3: CASSDRSNTEAFF

V: TRBV28
size: once
J: TRBJ2-7
D: -
DNA: TGTGCCAGCACCCTTACTAGCGAGCAGTACTTC
CDR3: CASTLTSEQYF

V: TRBV4-3
size: -
J: TRBJ2-3
D: -
DNA: TGCGCCAGCAGCCAAGACTTCGGATGGAGCACGAATACGCAGTATTTT
CDR3: CASSQDFGWSTNTQYF

V: TRBV13
size: -
J: TRBJ2-1
D: -
DNA: TGTGCCAGCAGCCCGTCCATAGGGCAGGGTGAGCAGTTCTTC
CDR3: CASSPSIGQGEQFF

V: TRBV6-1
size: once
J: TRBJ2-5
D: -
DNA: TGTGCCAGCAGTCTTTACCAAGAGACCCAGTACTTC
CDR3: CASSLYQETQYF

V: TRBV5-1
size: -
J: TRBJ1-5
D: TRBD1
DNA: TGCGCCAGCAGCTTGGAGGGGACAGGGGTGAACAATCAGCCCCAGCATTTT
CDR3: CASSLEGTGVNNQPQHF

V: TRBV4-3
size: -
J: TRBJ2-2
D: -
DNA: TGCGCCAGCAGCCTCTACACCGGGGAGCTGTTTTTT
CDR3: CASSLYTGELFF